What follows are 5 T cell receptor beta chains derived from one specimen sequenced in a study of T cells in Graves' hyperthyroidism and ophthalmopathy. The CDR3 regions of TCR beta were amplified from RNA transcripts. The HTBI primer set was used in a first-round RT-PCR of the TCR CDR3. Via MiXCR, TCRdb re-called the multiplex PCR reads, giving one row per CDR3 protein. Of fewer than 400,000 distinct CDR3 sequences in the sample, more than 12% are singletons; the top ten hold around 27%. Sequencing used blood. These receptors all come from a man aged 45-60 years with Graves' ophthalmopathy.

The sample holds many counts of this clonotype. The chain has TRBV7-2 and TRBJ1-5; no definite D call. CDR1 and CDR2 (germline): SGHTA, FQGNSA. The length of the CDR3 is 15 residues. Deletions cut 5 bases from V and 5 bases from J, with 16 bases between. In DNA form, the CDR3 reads TGTGCCAGCAGCATGACGGGGAGAAGCGATCAGCCCCAGCATTTT. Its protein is CASSMTGRSDQPQHF.

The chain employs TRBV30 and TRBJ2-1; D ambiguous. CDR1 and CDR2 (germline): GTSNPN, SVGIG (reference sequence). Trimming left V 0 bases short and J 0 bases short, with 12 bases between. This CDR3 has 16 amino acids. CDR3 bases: TGTGCCTGGAGTGTCCTTACAAGCAACTCCTACAATGAGCAGTTCTTC. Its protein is CAWSVLTSNSYNEQFF.

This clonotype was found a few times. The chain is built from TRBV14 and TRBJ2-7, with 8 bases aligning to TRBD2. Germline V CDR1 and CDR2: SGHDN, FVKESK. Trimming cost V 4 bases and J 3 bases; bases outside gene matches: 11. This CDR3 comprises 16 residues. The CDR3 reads CASSPTRSSGRYEQYF. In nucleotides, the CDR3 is TGTGCCAGCAGCCCTACTCGGTCTAGCGGGCGCTACGAGCAGTACTTC.

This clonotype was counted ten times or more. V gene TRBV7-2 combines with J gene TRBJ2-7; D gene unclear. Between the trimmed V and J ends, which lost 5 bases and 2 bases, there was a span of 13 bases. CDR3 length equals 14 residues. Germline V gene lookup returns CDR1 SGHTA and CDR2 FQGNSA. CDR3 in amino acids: CASSARLRTYEQYF. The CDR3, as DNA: TGTGCCAGCAGCGCGAGGCTTCGGACCTACGAGCAGTACTTC.

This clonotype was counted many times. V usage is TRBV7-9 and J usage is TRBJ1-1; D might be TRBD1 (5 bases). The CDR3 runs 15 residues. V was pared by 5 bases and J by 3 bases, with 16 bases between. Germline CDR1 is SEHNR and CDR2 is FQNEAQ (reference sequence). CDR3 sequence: CASSPVGRADTEAFF. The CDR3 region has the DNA TGTGCCAGCAGCCCAGTTGGCAGGGCTGACACTGAAGCTTTCTTT.